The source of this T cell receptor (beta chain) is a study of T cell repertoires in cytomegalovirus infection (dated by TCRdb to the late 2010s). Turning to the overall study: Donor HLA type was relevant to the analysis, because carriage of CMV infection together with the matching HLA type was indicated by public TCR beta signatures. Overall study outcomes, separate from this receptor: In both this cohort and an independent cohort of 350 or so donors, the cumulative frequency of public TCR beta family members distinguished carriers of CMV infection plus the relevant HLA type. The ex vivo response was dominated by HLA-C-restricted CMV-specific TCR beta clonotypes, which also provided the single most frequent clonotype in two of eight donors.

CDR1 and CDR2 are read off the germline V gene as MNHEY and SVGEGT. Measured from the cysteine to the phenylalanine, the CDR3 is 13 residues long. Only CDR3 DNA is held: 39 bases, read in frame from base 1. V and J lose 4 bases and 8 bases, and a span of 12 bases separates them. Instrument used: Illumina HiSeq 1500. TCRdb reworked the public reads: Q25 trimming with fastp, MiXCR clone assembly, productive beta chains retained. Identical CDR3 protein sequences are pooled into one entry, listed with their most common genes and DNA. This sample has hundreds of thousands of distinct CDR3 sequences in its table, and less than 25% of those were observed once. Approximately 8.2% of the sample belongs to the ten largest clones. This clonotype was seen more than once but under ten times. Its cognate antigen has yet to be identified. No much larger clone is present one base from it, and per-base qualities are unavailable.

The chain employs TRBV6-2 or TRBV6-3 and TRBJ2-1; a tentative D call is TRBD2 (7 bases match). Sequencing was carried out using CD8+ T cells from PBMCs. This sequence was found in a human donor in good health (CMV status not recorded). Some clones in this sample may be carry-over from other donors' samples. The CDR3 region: CASSWEGGYEQFF. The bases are TGTGCCAGCAGTTGGGAGGGGGGGTATGAGCAGTTCTTC.